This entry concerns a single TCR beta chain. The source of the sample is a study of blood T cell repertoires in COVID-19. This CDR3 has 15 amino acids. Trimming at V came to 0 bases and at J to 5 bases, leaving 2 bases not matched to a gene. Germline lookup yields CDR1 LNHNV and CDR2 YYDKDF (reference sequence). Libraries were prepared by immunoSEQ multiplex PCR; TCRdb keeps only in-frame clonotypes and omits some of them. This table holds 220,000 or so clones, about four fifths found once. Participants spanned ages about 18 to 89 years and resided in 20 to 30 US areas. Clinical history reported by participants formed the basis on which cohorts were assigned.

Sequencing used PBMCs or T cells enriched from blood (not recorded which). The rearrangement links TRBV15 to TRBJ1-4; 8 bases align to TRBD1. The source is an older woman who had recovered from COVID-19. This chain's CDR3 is CATSRDNRGNEKLFF. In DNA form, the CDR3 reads TGTGCCACCAGCAGAGATAACAGGGGGAATGAAAAACTGTTTTTT.